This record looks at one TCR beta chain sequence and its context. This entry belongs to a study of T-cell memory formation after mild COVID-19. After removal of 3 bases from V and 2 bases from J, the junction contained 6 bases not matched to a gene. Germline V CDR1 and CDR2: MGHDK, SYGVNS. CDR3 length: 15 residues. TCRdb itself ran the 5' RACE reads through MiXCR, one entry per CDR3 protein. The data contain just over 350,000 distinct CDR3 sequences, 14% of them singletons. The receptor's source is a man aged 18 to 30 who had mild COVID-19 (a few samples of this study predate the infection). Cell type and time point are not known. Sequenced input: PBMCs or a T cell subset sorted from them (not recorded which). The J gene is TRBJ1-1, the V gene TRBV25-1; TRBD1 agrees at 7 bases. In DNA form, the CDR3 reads TGTGCCAGCAGTGACCTCGGGACAGCAAACACTGAAGCTTTCTTT. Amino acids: CASSDLGTANTEAFF.